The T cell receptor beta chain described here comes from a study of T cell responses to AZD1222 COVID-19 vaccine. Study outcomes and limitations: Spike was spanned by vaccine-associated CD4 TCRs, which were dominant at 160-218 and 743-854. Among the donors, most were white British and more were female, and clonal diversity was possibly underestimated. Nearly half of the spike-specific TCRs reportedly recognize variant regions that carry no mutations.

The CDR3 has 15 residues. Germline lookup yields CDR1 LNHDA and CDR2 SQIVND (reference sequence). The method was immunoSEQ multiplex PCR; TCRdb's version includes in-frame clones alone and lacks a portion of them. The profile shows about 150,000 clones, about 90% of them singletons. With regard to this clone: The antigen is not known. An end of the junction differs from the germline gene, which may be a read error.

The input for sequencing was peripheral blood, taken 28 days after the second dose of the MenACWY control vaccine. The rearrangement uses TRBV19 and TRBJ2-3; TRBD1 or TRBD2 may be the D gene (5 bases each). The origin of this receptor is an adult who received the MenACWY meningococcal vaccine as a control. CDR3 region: CTSSMATDYTDTQYF. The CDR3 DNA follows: TGTACCAGTAGTATGGCGACAGACTACACAGATACGCAGTATTTT.